The clone carrying this TCR beta chain was detected once. Methods used by the authors: Amplified reference gene primers provided the basis for estimating nucleated cell counts. Clones were sequenced by immunoSEQ multiplex PCR, and TCRdb holds only the in-frame ones, with some missing. That table furnishes V, J and clone size, whereas the DNA furnished D and trimming. This table holds 250,000 to 350,000 clones, around 90% found once. The data were obtained in a study of blood T cell repertoires in COVID-19. Study details: Some COVID-19 samples were acute and others convalescent; all came from the United States, Italy and Spain. The cDNA or gDNA used as material had been derived from T cells, B-cell-depleted T cells, or PBMCs.

The CDR3 spans 14 residues. The V gene end was trimmed by 4 bases and the J gene end by 7 bases; junction bases not matched to a gene: 8. Germline V gene data show CDR1 as PRHDT and CDR2 as FYEKMQ (reference sequence). This TCR was sampled from a man between 18 and 29 years old with active or convalescent COVID-19. The sequencing sample was made of peripheral blood. This chain uses TRBV13 with TRBJ1-2, with 8 bases identical to TRBD1. The CDR3 here is CASSWGQAALGYTF. The CDR3 DNA reads as TGTGCCAGCAGCTGGGGACAGGCCGCTCTTGGCTACACCTTC.